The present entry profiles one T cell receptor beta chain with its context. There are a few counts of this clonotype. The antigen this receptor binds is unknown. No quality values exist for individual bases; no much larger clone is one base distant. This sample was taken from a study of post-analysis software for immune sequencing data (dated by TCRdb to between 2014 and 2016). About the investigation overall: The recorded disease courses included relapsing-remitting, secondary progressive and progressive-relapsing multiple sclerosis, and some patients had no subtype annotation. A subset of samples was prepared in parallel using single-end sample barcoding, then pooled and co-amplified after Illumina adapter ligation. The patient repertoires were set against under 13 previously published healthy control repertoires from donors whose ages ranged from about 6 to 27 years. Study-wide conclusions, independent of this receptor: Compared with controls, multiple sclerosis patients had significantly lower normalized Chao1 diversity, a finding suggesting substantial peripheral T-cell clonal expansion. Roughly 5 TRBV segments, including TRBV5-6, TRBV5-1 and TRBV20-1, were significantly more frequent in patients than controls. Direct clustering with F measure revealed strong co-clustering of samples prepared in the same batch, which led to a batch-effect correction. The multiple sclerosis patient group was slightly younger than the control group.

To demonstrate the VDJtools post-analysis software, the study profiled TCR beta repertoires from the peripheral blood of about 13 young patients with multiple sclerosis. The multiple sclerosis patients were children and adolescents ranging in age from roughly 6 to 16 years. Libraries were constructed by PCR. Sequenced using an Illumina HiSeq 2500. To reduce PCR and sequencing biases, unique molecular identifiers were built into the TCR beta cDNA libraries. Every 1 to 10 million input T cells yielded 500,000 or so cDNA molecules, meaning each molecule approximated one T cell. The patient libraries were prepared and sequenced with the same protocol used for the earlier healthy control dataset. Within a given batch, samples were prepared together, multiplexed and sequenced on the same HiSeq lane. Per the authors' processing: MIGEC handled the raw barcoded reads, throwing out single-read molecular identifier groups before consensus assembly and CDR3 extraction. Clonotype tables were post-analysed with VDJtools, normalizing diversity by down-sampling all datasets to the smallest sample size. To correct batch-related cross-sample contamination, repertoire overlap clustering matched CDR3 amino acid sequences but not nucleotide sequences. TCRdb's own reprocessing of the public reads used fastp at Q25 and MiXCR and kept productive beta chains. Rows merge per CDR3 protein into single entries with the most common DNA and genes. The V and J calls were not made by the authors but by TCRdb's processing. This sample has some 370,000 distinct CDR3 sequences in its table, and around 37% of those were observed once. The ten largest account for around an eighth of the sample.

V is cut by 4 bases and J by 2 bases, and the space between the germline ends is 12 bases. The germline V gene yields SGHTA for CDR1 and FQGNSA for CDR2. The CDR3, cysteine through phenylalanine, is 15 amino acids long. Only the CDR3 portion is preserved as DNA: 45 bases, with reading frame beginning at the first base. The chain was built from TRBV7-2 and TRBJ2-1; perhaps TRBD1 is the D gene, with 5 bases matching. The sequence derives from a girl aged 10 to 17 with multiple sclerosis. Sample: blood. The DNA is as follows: TGTGCCAGCAGCTCCGCGCAGGGTGCCTACAATGAGCAGTTCTTC. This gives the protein CASSSAQGAYNEQFF.